The TCR beta chain under discussion was sequenced for a study of shared clonotypes between healthy human individuals. Study in general: Contributing individuals were a couple of females and a few males aged 18 to 49.

Once extracted for a subset, genomic DNA was divided evenly among several immunoSEQ plates. This table comes from immunoSEQ multiplex PCR, and its TCRdb copy is limited to in-frame clones, with some not included. In the table there are approximately 510,000 clones, 75% to 85% of which are singletons. Healthy HIV-negative adults with no recent acute infections or vaccinations were recruited as donors. Each donor was a Caucasian adult residing in Nashville, Tennessee. CDR1 and CDR2 (germline): LNHDA, SQIVND (reference sequence). The CDR3 is 12 residues long. Trimming pared 6 bases from V and 5 bases from J, leaving 11 bases between.

The TCR was taken from a woman aged 40 to 55 in good health. Some clones in this sample may be carry-over from other donors' samples. The chain combines TRBV19 with TRBJ2-7; TRBD1 might be the D (5 bases). Sample: PBMCs. CDR3 bases: TGTGCCAGTAGGGGCAGGGCCGACGAGCAGTACTTC. Translated: CASRGRADEQYF. The full variable domain, rest sourced from reference TRBV19 and TRBJ2-7, is DGGITQSPKYLFRKEGQNVTLSCEQNLNHDAMYWYRQDPGQGLRLIYYSQIVNDFQKGDIAEGYSVSREKKESFPLTVTSAQKNPTAFYLCASRGRADEQYFGPGTRLTVT.